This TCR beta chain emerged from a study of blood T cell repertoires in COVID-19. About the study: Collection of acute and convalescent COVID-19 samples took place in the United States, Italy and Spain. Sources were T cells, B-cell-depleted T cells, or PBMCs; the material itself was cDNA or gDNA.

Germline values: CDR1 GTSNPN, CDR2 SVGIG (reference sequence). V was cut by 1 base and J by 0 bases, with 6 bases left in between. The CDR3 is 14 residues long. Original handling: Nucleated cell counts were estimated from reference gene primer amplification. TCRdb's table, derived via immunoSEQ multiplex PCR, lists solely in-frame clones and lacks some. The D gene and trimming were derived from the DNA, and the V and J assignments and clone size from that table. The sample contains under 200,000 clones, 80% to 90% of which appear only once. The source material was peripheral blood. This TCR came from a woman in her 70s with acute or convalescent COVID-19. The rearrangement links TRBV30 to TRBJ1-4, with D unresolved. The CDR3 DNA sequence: TGTGCCTGGAGTGCCGACTCAACTAATGAAAAACTGTTTTTT. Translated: CAWSADSTNEKLFF.